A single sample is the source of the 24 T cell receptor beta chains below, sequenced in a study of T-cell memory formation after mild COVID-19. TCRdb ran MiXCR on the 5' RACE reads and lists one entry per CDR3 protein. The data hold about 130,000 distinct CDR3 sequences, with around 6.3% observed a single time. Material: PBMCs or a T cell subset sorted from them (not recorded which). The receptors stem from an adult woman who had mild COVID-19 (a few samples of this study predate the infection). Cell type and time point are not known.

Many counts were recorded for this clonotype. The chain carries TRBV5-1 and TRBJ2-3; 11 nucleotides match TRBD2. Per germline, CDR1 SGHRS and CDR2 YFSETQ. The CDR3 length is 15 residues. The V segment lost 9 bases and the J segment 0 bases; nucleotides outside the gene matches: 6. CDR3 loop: CATTLAGASTDTQYF. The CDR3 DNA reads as TGCGCCACTACACTAGCGGGGGCGAGCACAGATACGCAGTATTTT.

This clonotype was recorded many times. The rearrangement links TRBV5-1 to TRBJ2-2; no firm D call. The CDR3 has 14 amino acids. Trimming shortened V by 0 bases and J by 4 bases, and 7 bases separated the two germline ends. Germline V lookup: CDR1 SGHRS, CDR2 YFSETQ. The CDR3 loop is CASSLGESTGELFF. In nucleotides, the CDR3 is TGCGCCAGCAGCTTGGGAGAGTCCACCGGGGAGCTGTTTTTT. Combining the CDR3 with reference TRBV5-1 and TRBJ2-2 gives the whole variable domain KAGVTQTPRYLIKTRGQQVTLSCSPISGHRSVSWYQQTPGQGLQFLFEYFSETQRNKGNFPGRFSGRQFSNSRSEMNVSTLELGDSALYLCASSLGESTGELFFGEGSRLTVL.

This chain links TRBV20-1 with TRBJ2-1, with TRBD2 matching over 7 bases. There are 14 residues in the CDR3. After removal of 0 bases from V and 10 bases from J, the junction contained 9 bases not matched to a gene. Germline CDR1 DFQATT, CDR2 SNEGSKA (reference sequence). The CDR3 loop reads CSAREPTGAGEQFF. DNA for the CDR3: TGCAGTGCTAGAGAGCCCACCGGAGCGGGGGAGCAGTTCTTC.

CDR3 in amino acids: CASSQEGGSTDTQYF. For the CDR3, the DNA is TGCGCCAGCAGCCAAGAAGGGGGCAGTACAGATACGCAGTATTTT. The chain carries TRBV4-3 and TRBJ2-3; 7 bases agree with TRBD1. With 0 bases clipped from V and 3 bases from J, the junction kept 3 bases outside the gene matches. Looked up from germline, CDR1 is LGHNA and CDR2 is YSLEER. This CDR3 has 15 residues.

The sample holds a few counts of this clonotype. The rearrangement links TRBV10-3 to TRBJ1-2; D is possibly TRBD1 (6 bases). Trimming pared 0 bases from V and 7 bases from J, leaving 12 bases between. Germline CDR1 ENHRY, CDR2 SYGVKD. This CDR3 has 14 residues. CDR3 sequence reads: CAISESPDSVGYTF. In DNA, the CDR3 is TGTGCCATCAGTGAGTCTCCGGACAGCGTTGGCTACACCTTC.

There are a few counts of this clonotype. CDR3 in amino acids: CATSDPGQDYGYTF. CDR3 coding DNA: TGTGCCACCAGTGACCCGGGACAGGACTATGGCTACACCTTC. This sequence joins TRBV24-1 and TRBJ1-2, with 8 bases identical to TRBD1. With V trimmed by 4 bases and J by 3 bases, 3 bases remained unmatched. The CDR3 extends over 14 amino acids. Looked up from germline, CDR1 is KGHDR and CDR2 is SFDVKD.

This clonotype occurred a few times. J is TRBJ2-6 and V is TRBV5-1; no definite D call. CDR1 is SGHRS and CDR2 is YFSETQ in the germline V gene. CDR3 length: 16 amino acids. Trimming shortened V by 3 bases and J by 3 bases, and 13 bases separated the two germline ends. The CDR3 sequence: CASSSSTVLGANVLTF. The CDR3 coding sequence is TGCGCCAGCAGCTCTTCGACGGTCCTTGGGGCCAACGTCCTGACTTTC.

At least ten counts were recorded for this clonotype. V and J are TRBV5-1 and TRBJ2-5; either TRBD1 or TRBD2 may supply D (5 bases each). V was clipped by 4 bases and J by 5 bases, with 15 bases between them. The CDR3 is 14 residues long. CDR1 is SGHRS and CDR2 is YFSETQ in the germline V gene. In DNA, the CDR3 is TGCGCCAGCAGCCCGAGGGGCTCCGGGGAGACCCAGTACTTC. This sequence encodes CASSPRGSGETQYF.

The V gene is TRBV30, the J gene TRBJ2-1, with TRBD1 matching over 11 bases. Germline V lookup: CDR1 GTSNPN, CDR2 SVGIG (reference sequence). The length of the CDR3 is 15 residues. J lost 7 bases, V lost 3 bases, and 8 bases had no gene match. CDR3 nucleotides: TGTGCCTGGAGCAGGGGACAGGGGGTTTTGAATGAGCAGTTCTTC. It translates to CAWSRGQGVLNEQFF.

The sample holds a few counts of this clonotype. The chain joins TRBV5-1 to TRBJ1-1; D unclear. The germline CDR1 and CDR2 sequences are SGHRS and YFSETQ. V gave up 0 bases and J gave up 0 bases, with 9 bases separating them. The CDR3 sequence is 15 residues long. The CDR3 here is CASSLAAVLNTEAFF. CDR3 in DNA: TGCGCCAGCAGCTTGGCGGCAGTCCTGAACACTGAAGCTTTCTTT.

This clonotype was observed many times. In DNA form, the CDR3 reads TGTGCCAGCACCCAAAGGGGGATTCAAGAGACCCAGTACTTC. This encodes CASTQRGIQETQYF. The chain has TRBV12-3 or TRBV12-4 and TRBJ2-5, with D possibly matching TRBD1 (6 bases). CDR3 length: 14 amino acids. V was cut by 7 bases and J by 2 bases, with 14 bases left in between.

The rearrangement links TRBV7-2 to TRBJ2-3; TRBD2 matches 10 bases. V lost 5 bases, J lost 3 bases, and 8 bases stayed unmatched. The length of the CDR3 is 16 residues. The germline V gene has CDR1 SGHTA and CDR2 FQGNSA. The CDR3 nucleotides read TGTGCCAGCAGCGATAATCCGGGACTAGCGACAGATACGCAGTATTTT. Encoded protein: CASSDNPGLATDTQYF.

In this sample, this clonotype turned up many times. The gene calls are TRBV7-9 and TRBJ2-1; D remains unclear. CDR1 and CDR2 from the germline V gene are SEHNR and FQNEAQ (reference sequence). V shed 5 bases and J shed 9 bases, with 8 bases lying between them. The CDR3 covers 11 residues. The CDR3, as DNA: TGTGCCAGCAGCCGAGAGTCTGAGCAGTTCTTC. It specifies CASSRESEQFF.

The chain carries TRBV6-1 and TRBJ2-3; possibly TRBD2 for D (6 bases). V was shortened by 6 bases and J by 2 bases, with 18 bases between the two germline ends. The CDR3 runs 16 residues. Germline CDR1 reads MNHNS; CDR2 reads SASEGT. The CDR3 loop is CASRPHGGSDTDTQYF. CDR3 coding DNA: TGTGCCAGCAGACCTCATGGGGGGTCCGACACAGATACGCAGTATTTT.

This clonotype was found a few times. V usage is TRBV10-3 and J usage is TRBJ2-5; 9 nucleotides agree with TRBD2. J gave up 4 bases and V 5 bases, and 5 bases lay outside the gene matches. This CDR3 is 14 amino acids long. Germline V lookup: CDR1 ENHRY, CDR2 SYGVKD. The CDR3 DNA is TGTGCCATCAGTATAGCGGGAGAGGGAGAGACCCAGTACTTC. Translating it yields CAISIAGEGETQYF.

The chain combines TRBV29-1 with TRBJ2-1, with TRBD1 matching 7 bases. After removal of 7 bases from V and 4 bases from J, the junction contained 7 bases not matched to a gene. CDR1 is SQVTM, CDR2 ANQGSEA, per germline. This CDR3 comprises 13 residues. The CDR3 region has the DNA TGCAGCGCAAAGGGACAGAAATACAATGAGCAGTTCTTC. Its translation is CSAKGQKYNEQFF.

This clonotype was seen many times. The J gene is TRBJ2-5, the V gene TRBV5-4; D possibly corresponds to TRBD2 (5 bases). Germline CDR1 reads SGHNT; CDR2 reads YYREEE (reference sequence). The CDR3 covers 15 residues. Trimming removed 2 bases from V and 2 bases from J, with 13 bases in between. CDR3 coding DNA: TGTGCCAGCAGCTTTGGCGGGCGAGGGCAAGAGACCCAGTACTTC. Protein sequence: CASSFGGRGQETQYF.

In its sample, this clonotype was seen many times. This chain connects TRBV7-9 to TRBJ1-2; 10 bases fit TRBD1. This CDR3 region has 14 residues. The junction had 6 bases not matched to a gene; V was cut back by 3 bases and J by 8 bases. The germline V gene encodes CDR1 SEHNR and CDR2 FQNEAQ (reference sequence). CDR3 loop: CASSLYGTGDGYTF. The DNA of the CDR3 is TGTGCCAGCAGCTTGTACGGGACAGGGGACGGCTACACCTTC.

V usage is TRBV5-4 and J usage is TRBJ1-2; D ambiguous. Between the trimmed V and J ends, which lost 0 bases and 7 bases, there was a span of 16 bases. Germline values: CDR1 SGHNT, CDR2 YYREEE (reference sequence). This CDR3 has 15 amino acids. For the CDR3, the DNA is TGTGCCAGCAGCTTGGAGGGCCTAAGGGTACCTGGCTACACCTTC. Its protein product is CASSLEGLRVPGYTF. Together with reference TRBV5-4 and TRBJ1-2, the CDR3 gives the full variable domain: ETGVTQSPTHLIKTRGQQVTLRCSSQSGHNTVSWYQQALGQGPQFIFQYYREEENGRGNFPPRFSGLQFPNYSSELNVNALELDDSALYLCASSLEGLRVPGYTFGSGTRLTVV.

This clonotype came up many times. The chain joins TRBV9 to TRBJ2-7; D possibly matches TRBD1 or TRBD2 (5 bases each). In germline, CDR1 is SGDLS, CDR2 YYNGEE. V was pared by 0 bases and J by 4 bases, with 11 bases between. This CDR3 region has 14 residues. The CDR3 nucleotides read TGTGCCAGCAGCGTAGAAGCAGGGAGATACGAGCAGTACTTC. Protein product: CASSVEAGRYEQYF.

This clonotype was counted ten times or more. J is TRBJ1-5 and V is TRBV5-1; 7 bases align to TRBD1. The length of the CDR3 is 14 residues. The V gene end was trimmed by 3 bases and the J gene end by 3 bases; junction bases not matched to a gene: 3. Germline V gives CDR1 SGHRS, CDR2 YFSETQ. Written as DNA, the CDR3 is TGCGCCAGCAGCTCACAGGGGCTCAATCAGCCCCAGCATTTT. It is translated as CASSSQGLNQPQHF.

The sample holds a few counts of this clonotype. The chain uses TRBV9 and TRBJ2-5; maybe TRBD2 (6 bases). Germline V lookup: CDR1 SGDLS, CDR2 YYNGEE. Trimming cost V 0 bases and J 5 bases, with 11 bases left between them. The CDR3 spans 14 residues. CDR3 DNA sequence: TGTGCCAGCAGCGTAGCGGCGGGGTTGGAGACCCAGTACTTC. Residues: CASSVAAGLETQYF.

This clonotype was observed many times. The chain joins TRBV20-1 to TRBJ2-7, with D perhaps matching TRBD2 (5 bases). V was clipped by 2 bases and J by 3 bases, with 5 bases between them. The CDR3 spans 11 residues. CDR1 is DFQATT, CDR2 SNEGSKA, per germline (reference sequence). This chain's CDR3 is CSARRDYEQYF. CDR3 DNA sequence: TGCAGTGCTAGACGGGACTACGAGCAGTACTTC.

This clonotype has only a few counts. The CDR3: CASTVLAPPPGLNYEQYF. As DNA, the CDR3 is TGTGCCAGCACGGTACTAGCGCCTCCCCCCGGATTAAACTACGAGCAGTACTTC. The genes are TRBV6-2 or TRBV6-3 and TRBJ2-7, with 7 bases fitting TRBD2. From germline, CDR1 is MNHEY and CDR2 SVGEGT. The CDR3 is made up of 18 amino acids. V dropped 7 bases and J dropped 3; count of bases not matched to a gene: 21.